This T cell receptor (beta chain) was sequenced during a study of human T cells and chemical hapten exposure. The overall study: Patients got weekly scalp diphenylcyclopropenone doses over the approximately 24-week study.

Time point here: pre-sensitization, week 0. Treatment reported: therapeutic diphenylcyclopropenone sensitization with weekly scalp DPC. TCRdb re-called the RACE reads through MiXCR, storing one row per CDR3 protein. Of 87,000 or so distinct CDR3 sequences in the sample, 8% to 10% were seen once. The CDR3 consists of 14 residues. Germline CDR1 is MNHEY and CDR2 is SVGAGI. V was shortened by 6 bases and J by 5 bases, with 13 bases between the two germline ends. The source is a middle-aged woman with alopecia areata. Some clones in this sample may be carry-over from other donors' samples. The V gene is TRBV6-5, the J gene TRBJ1-4; D gene ambiguous. The input for sequencing was whole blood, taken in connection with sensitization to the hapten diphenylcyclopropenone (DPC). In nucleotides, the CDR3 is TGTGCCAGCAGCCCCGTTCGAGCGAATGAAAAACTGTTTTTT. This codes for CASSPVRANEKLFF.